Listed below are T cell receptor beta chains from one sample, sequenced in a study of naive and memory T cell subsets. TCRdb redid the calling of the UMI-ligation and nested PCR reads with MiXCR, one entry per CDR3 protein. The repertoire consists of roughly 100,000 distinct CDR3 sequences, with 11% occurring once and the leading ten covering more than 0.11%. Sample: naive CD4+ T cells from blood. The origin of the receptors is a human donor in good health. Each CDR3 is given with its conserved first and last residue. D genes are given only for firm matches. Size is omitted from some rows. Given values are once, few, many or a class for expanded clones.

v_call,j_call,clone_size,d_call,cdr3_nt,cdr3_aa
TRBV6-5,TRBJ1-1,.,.,TGTGCCAGCAGTTACGGAAGGGTCGCTATCTTT,CASSYGRVAIF
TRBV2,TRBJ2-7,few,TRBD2,TGTGCCAGCCTGCCTGGTAGCGGGAGCACCTACGAGCAGTACTTC,CASLPGSGSTYEQYF
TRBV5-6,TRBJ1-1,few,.,TGTGCCAGCAGCTTGTGGCGACCTAACACTGAAGCTTTCTTT,CASSLWRPNTEAFF
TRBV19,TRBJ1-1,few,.,TGTGCCAGTACGACCTCTGGGAGGGGTTGGGCTTTCTTT,CASTTSGRGWAFF
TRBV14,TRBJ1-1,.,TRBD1,TGTGCCAGCAGCCATGACAGGGGCCGGGTTTTCTTT,CASSHDRGRVFF
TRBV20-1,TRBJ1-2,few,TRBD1,TGCAGTGCGAGTCCCCGACAGGGGTTGAACTATGGCTACACCTTC,CSASPRQGLNYGYTF
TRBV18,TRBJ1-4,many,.,TGTGCCAGCTCACCTGACCTGAATGAAAAACTGTTTTTT,CASSPDLNEKLFF
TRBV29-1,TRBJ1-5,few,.,TGCAGCGCATTGACAGAGGGCAATCAGCCCCAGCATTTT,CSALTEGNQPQHF
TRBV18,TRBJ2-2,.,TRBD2,TGTGCCAGCTCACCACCGGGACTAACGAATCCCGGGGAGCTGTTTTTT,CASSPPGLTNPGELFF
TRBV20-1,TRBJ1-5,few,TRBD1,TGCAGTGCTCAATGGACAGGCGAAAATCAGCCCCAGCATTTT,CSAQWTGENQPQHF
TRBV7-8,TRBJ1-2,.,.,TGTGCCAGCAGCATACAGGGTGGTGGTGGCTACACCTTC,CASSIQGGGGYTF
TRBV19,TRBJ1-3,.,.,TGTGCCAGTAGTCAACACAGTGACAGCTCTGGAAACACCATATATTTT,CASSQHSDSSGNTIYF
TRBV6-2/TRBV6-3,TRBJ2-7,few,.,TGTGCCAGCAGTTACTCGCCGGCCTACGAGCAGTACTTC,CASSYSPAYEQYF
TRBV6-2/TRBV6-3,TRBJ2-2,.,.,TGTGCCAGCAGACCCGCTACCACCGGGGAGCTGTTTTTT,CASRPATTGELFF
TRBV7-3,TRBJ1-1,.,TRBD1,TGTGCCAGCAGCCCGACAGGGATTCGCACTGAAGCTTTCTTT,CASSPTGIRTEAFF
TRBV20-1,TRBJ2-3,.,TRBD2,TGCAGTGCTAGTCTCCAGCGGGGGGGCCGGGCAGATACGCAGTATTTT,CSASLQRGGRADTQYF
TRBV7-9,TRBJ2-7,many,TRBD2,TGTGCCAGCAGCTGGTCCCGGGAGGGGAGCTCCTACGAGCAGTACTTC,CASSWSREGSSYEQYF
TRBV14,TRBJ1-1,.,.,TGTGCCAGCAGCCCCACGAGGAGGGTAATGAACACTGAAGCTTTCTTT,CASSPTRRVMNTEAFF
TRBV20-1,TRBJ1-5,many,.,TGCAGTGCTACTAGGGACGGGTCGGGCAATCAGCCCCAGCATTTT,CSATRDGSGNQPQHF
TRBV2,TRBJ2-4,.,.,TGTGCCAGCAGTGATTTTTGGTTAGCCAAAAACATTCAGTACTTC,CASSDFWLAKNIQYF
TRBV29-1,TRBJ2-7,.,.,TGCAGCAGCGGGGACAGTCCCTACGAGCAGTACTTC,CSSGDSPYEQYF
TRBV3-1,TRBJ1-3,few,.,TGTGCCAGCAGCCAAATAGGGACTGGAAACACCATATATTTT,CASSQIGTGNTIYF
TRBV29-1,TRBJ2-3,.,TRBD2,TGCAGCGCTAGGACTAGCGGAAGTTACACAGATACGCAGTATTTT,CSARTSGSYTDTQYF
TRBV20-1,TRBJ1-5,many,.,TGCAGTGCTACCCTACCTGGGGGAAGGCCCCAGCATTTT,CSATLPGGRPQHF
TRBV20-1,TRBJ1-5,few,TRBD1,TGCAGTGCTAGACTCGGGACAGGGGAAAATCAGCCCCAGCATTTT,CSARLGTGENQPQHF
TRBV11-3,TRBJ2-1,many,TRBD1,TGTGCCAGCAGCCCATCCTCCGGGACAGGGGGCTCTGGCTCCTACAATGAGCAGTTCTTC,CASSPSSGTGGSGSYNEQFF
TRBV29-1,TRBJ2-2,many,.,TGCAGCGTTGACACACTAGAAGGCACCGGGGAGCTGTTTTTT,CSVDTLEGTGELFF
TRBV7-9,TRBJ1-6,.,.,TGTGCCAGCAGCCAAACCGGGAGATATTCACCCCTCCACTTT,CASSQTGRYSPLHF
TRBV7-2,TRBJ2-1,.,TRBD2,TGTGCCAGCAGCACTCGAACCGGGACTAGCGGGAGACCCTCCTACAATGAGCAGTTCTTC,CASSTRTGTSGRPSYNEQFF
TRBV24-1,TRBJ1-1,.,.,TGTGCCACCAGTGATCCGACGGATGACACTGAAGCTTTCTTT,CATSDPTDDTEAFF
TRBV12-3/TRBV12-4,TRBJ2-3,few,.,TGTGCCAGCAGTCCAGGTCGGACCCTGAGCACAGATACGCAGTATTTT,CASSPGRTLSTDTQYF
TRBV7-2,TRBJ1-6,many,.,TGTGCCAGCACCCCTGGGGCGGGCTATAATTCACCCCTCCACTTT,CASTPGAGYNSPLHF
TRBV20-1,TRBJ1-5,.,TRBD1,TGCAGTGCTACCGAAGGGACAGCGGGCAATCAGCCCCAGCATTTT,CSATEGTAGNQPQHF
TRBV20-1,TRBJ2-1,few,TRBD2,TGCAGTGCTAGGGGACTAGCGGGTCATGAGCAGTTCTTC,CSARGLAGHEQFF
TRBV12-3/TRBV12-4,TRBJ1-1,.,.,TGTGCCAGCAGCCGGACAGATACCTCTCTTGGGGCTTTCTTT,CASSRTDTSLGAFF
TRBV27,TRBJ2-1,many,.,TGTGCCAGCAGCCCTCCCGGATACAATGAGCAGTTCTTC,CASSPPGYNEQFF